Following are 8 T cell receptor beta chains from one sample sequenced in a study of blood T cell repertoires in COVID-19. Profiling relied on immunoSEQ multiplex PCR, and the TCRdb table lists in-frame clones only, not all of them. The repertoire includes about 200,000 clones, around 90% of them detected once, and about 3% sits in the top ten. The sample consisted of peripheral blood. Every receptor here comes from a man aged 55 to 70 with acute or convalescent COVID-19.

This chain uses TRBV10-2 with TRBJ1-1; D may be TRBD1 (6 bases). Germline CDR1 and CDR2: WSHSY and SAAADI. V lost 6 bases and J lost 7, with 12 bases in between. The length of the CDR3 is 12 residues. The CDR3 here is CASSEGTSEAFF. CDR3 bases: TGCGCCAGCAGCGAGGGGACAAGTGAAGCTTTCTTT.

J is TRBJ2-7 and V is TRBV7-2; D is possibly TRBD2 (8 bases). Trimming took 5 bases from V and 2 from J, leaving 22 bases between them. CDR1 SGHTA and CDR2 FQGNSA come from the germline V gene. The CDR3 is made up of 17 amino acids. CDR3 residues: CASSQGVVAGFPYEQYF. CDR3 DNA sequence: TGTGCCAGCAGCCAGGGGGTGGTAGCGGGGTTTCCCTACGAGCAGTACTTC.

The rearrangement uses TRBV7-2 and TRBJ1-2; 7 nucleotides match TRBD1. The CDR3 has 19 residues. CDR1 and CDR2 from the germline V gene are SGHTA and FQGNSA. V gave up 2 bases and J gave up 4 bases; unmatched junction bases: 19. The CDR3 here is CASSLSLSATGKVVYGYTF. In nucleotides, the CDR3 is TGTGCCAGCAGCTTATCCCTCTCCGCGACAGGGAAGGTCGTCTATGGCTACACCTTC.

The chain is built from TRBV7-2 and TRBJ2-6, with D possibly being TRBD2 (6 bases). CDR1 and CDR2 (germline): SGHTA, FQGNSA. This CDR3 region has 15 residues. Trimming removed 11 bases at V and 0 bases at J, with 14 bases between. Here the CDR3 DNA reads TGTGCCGGCGGGATCTCCGGCTCTGGGGCCAACGTCCTGACTTTC. This translates into CAGGISGSGANVLTF.

The chain combines TRBV5-4 with TRBJ2-3; maybe TRBD1 (7 bases). This CDR3 region has 16 residues. Germline loops: CDR1 SGHNT, CDR2 YYREEE (reference sequence). The V end was cut by 10 bases, the J end by 2 bases, with 23 bases between. The DNA for the CDR3 is TGTGCCCTTTCTTCTGGCCAGGGGGGAACCACAGATACGCAGTATTTT. Its protein is CALSSGQGGTTDTQYF.

A remark on this clone: A much larger clonotype is one base distant, so this may be a read error. The chain recombines TRBV7-8 with TRBJ2-7, with 11 nucleotides matching TRBD1. The germline V gene encodes CDR1 SGHVS and CDR2 FQNEAQ. V lost 1 base, J lost 2 bases, and 1 base stayed unmatched. The CDR3 sequence is 15 residues long. In DNA, the CDR3 is TGTGCCAGCAGCTTAGGGACAGGGGGCCCCTACGAGCAGTACTTC. This translates into CASSLGTGGPYEQYF.

The rearrangement joins TRBV24-1 to TRBJ2-6; 8 bases line up with TRBD1. The germline V gene encodes CDR1 KGHDR and CDR2 SFDVKD. Unmatched junction bases numbered 6, after V lost 6 bases and J lost 0 bases. The CDR3 runs 17 residues. The CDR3 sequence: CATSSRGLTSGANVLTF. The CDR3 region has the DNA TGTGCCACCAGTAGCAGGGGGCTAACCTCTGGGGCCAACGTCCTGACTTTC.

V gene TRBV7-2 combines with J gene TRBJ2-3; 8 bases fit TRBD2. V was clipped by 5 bases and J by 3 bases; unmatched bases: 10. Germline CDR1 SGHTA, CDR2 FQGNSA. This CDR3 region has 16 residues. This chain's CDR3 is CASSEQHRGGTDTQYF. CDR3 nucleotide sequence: TGTGCCAGCAGCGAACAGCATCGGGGGGGGACAGATACGCAGTATTTT.